The 22 T cell receptor beta chains below come from one sample, sequenced in a study of T cells in Graves' hyperthyroidism and ophthalmopathy. The CDR3 regions of TCR beta were amplified from RNA transcripts. The HTBI primer set served for first-round RT-PCR of the TCR CDR3. Using its own MiXCR run on the multiplex PCR reads, TCRdb lists one record per CDR3 protein. The table records a few hundred thousand distinct CDR3 sequences, about half of them present only once. The specimen sequenced was peripheral blood or thyroid tissue (not recorded which). The receptors were sampled from a woman under 30 with Graves' hyperthyroidism.

Worth noting for this clonotype: Germline is not matched at one junction end, which may reflect a read error. This sequence joins TRBV7-9 and TRBJ2-5; 9 bases agree with TRBD2. Germline CDR1 is SEHNR and CDR2 is FQNEAQ (reference sequence). The CDR3 runs 15 residues. The CDR3 DNA sequence: TGTGCCAGCACCTTAGCGGGAGAGGTCCAAGAGACCCAGTACTTC. As protein: CASTLAGEVQETQYF.

This clonotype appeared many times. The V call is TRBV6-5, the J call TRBJ1-2; TRBD1 agrees at 10 bases. The CDR3 runs 15 residues. Germline V gene lookup returns CDR1 MNHEY and CDR2 SVGAGI. The V segment lost 3 bases and the J segment 3 bases; nucleotides outside the gene matches: 4. CDR3 DNA sequence: TGTGCCAGCAGTTATGGGACAGGGGAGGACTATGGCTACACCTTC. This encodes CASSYGTGEDYGYTF.

This chain uses TRBV19 with TRBJ2-5, with 10 bases matching TRBD2. The CDR3 has 16 residues. Losses at the gene ends were 4 bases for V and 1 base for J; bases not matched to a gene: 6. The germline V gene encodes CDR1 LNHDA and CDR2 SQIVND (reference sequence). The CDR3 DNA sequence: TGTGCCAGTAGTAGTCTAGCGGGAGCGCGCCAAGAGACCCAGTACTTC. As protein: CASSSLAGARQETQYF.

This clonotype was picked up a small number of times. The chain employs TRBV4-1 and TRBJ2-6; D is perhaps TRBD1 (6 bases). The CDR3 has 14 amino acids. V shed 5 bases and J shed 6 bases, with 11 bases lying between them. From germline, CDR1 is MGHRA and CDR2 YSYEKL. DNA for the CDR3: TGCGCCAGCAGCATGCAGGGGACGGCCAACGTCCTGACTTTC. Its translation is CASSMQGTANVLTF.

About this clonotype: A much larger clone lies a single base off, so this may be a read error. CDR3 sequence: CASSSAASYEQYF. CDR3 bases: TGTGCCAGCAGCTCCGCAGCTTCCTACGAGCAGTACTTC. The chain couples TRBV7-2 to TRBJ2-7; D remains ambiguous. Germline V gives CDR1 SGHTA, CDR2 FQGNSA. This CDR3 comprises 13 residues. Trimming removed 4 bases from V and 1 base from J, with 8 bases in between.

V usage is TRBV24-1 and J usage is TRBJ2-5; 14 bases map to TRBD2. The tail of the sequence fits TRBJ2-1 better, so the J call may be wrong. Germline V gene data show CDR1 as KGHDR and CDR2 as SFDVKD. CDR3 length: 16 amino acids. This CDR3 is CATSDLGLAGDGEQFF. The DNA of the CDR3 is TGTGCCACCAGTGATCTGGGACTAGCGGGAGATGGTGAGCAGTTCTTC.

At least ten counts were recorded for this clonotype. J is TRBJ2-5 and V is TRBV4-2; 13 nucleotides align to TRBD2. CDR1 is LGHNA and CDR2 is YNFKEQ in the germline V gene. The CDR3 is 19 residues long. The V gene end was trimmed by 0 bases and the J gene end by 5 bases; junction bases not matched to a gene: 12. CDR3 residues: CASSQDRTVGLAGRETQYF. CDR3 nucleotides: TGTGCCAGCAGCCAAGATCGCACGGTGGGACTAGCGGGGAGGGAGACCCAGTACTTC.

This clonotype has ten or more counts. The chain combines TRBV5-1 with TRBJ2-7, with 8 bases identical to TRBD2. CDR3 length: 15 residues. CDR1 and CDR2 (germline): SGHRS, YFSETQ. J was trimmed by 5 bases and V by 0 bases; bases with no gene match: 7. The CDR3 DNA is TGCGCCAGCAGCTTGGTCCTAGCGGGTACGGACGAGCAGTACTTC. Translated: CASSLVLAGTDEQYF.

V and J are TRBV27 and TRBJ2-1, with TRBD2 identical over 11 bases. The CDR3 has 14 residues. Germline V CDR1 and CDR2: MNHEY, SMNVEV (reference sequence). Losses at the gene ends were 2 bases for V and 9 bases for J; bases not matched to a gene: 3. The CDR3 protein is CASSLETSGSEQFF. The CDR3 DNA reads as TGTGCCAGCAGTTTAGAAACTAGCGGGAGTGAGCAGTTCTTC.

This clonotype was observed many times. The V call is TRBV28, the J call TRBJ2-7; D possibly corresponds to TRBD1 (5 bases). Germline loops: CDR1 MDHEN, CDR2 SYDVKM. With 7 bases removed from V and 5 bases from J, the gap between germline ends came to 9 bases. The CDR3 runs to 11 residues. The CDR3 loop reads CASNDSHEQYF. The DNA of the CDR3 is TGTGCCAGCAACGACAGCCACGAGCAGTACTTC.

This clonotype was detected only a few times. The chain recombines TRBV24-1 with TRBJ2-1, with D tentatively TRBD1 (5 bases). Germline V gene data show CDR1 as KGHDR and CDR2 as SFDVKD. Trimming left V 3 bases short and J 1 base short, with 12 bases between. CDR3 length equals 16 residues. CDR3 coding DNA: TGTGCCACCAGTGATCAAGGGGCCGATTCCTACAATGAGCAGTTCTTC. Translated: CATSDQGADSYNEQFF.

This clonotype was observed once. A read error may account for a junction end that differs from germline. The chain joins TRBV7-9 to TRBJ1-2; 10 bases line up with TRBD1. This CDR3 region has 15 residues. Germline CDR1 SEHNR, CDR2 FQNEAQ (reference sequence). The CDR3 DNA follows: TGCGCCAGCAGCCAAGGGACAGGGGCGGGGTATGGCTACACCTTC. Protein product: CASSQGTGAGYGYTF.

The J gene is TRBJ2-7, the V gene TRBV20-1; 7 positions agree with TRBD2. Germline V gene data show CDR1 as DFQATT and CDR2 as SNEGSKA (reference sequence). This CDR3 is built from 15 residues. V lost 3 bases to trimming and J lost 4 bases; unmatched junction nucleotides: 12. The CDR3 protein is CSARLWGGSRYEQYF. As DNA, the CDR3 is TGCAGTGCTAGGCTCTGGGGCGGGAGTCGGTACGAGCAGTACTTC.

V is TRBV10-3 and J is TRBJ1-1; a possible D gene is TRBD1 (5 bases). This CDR3 is 13 amino acids long. Germline assignment: CDR1 ENHRY and CDR2 SYGVKD. The germline V and J ends were trimmed by 4 bases and 4 bases, with 10 bases remaining between them. The CDR3 sequence: CAISVGRGTEAFF. The CDR3 DNA reads as TGTGCCATCAGTGTCGGGAGGGGCACTGAAGCTTTCTTT.

A note on this clonotype: A much larger clonotype is one base distant, so this may be a read error. The final CDR3 position lacks the conserved phenylalanine or tryptophan, pointing to a likely read error. The DNA of the CDR3 is TGTGCCAGCAGCCACAGGGGGAGCTCCTACGAGCAGTACCTC. Translation: CASSHRGSSYEQYL. The chain employs TRBV5-4 and TRBJ2-7; 8 bases line up with TRBD1. The CDR3 has 14 amino acids. Trimming cost V 4 bases and J 0 bases; bases outside gene matches: 3. Germline V gene sequence: CDR1 SGHNT, CDR2 YYREEE (reference sequence).

This chain uses TRBV29-1 with TRBJ2-2; the D gene could be TRBD1 or TRBD2 (7 bases each). The germline CDR1 and CDR2 sequences are SQVTM and ANQGSEA. V was pared by 6 bases and J by 7 bases, with 15 bases between. This CDR3 has 13 amino acids. CDR3 in DNA: TGCAGCGTAGGGGAGGGGGCCGGCGGGGAGCTGTTTTTT. This gives the protein CSVGEGAGGELFF.

This clonotype was picked up many times. The V and J genes are TRBV2 and TRBJ1-1; TRBD1 aligns across 8 bases. This CDR3 has 14 amino acids. The V gene's germline CDR1 is SNHLY and CDR2 FYNNEI. V lost 4 bases to trimming and J lost 4 bases; unmatched junction nucleotides: 5. The CDR3 bases are TGTGCCAGCAGTGTACAGGGGGTTTTCACTGAAGCTTTCTTT. Translating it yields CASSVQGVFTEAFF. Full variable domain (missing parts from reference TRBV2 and TRBJ1-1): EPEVTQTPSHQVTQMGQEVILRCVPISNHLYFYWYRQILGQKVEFLVSFYNNEISEKSEIFDDQFSVERPDGSNFTLKIRSTKLEDSAMYFCASSVQGVFTEAFFGQGTRLTVV.

This clonotype was found many times. The V call is TRBV14, the J call TRBJ2-2, with TRBD1 as a possible D gene (6 bases). CDR1 and CDR2 from the germline V gene are SGHDN and FVKESK. Trimming took 3 bases from V and 1 from J, leaving 6 bases between them. This CDR3 region has 14 residues. Here the CDR3 reads CASSQTGNTGELFF. The CDR3 DNA sequence: TGTGCCAGCAGCCAGACAGGGAACACCGGGGAGCTGTTTTTT. The whole variable domain, remainder taken from reference TRBV14 and TRBJ2-2, is EAGVTQFPSHSVIEKGQTVTLRCDPISGHDNLYWYRRVMGKEIKFLLHFVKESKQDESGMPNNRFLAERTGGTYSTLKVQPAELEDSGVYFCASSQTGNTGELFFGEGSRLTVL.

This clonotype was counted at least ten times. V gene TRBV10-3 combines with J gene TRBJ1-1; D remains ambiguous. Germline CDR1 ENHRY, CDR2 SYGVKD. The CDR3 totals 13 residues. V gave up 6 bases and J gave up 1 base, with 9 bases separating them. The CDR3 nucleotides read TGTGCCATCAGGGCAATGGGGAACACTGAAGCTTTCTTT. Residues: CAIRAMGNTEAFF.

This clonotype was observed a few times. The chain uses TRBV7-3 and TRBJ2-3; TRBD1 matches at 9 bases. J lost 2 bases, V lost 6 bases, and 18 bases had no gene match. Germline CDR1 and CDR2: SGHTA and FQGTGA. The CDR3 is 19 residues long. Here the CDR3 reads CASSIGPGTGLGNTDTQYF. The CDR3 DNA follows: TGTGCCAGCAGTATCGGTCCCGGGACAGGGCTCGGGAACACAGATACGCAGTATTTT.

This clonotype was recorded once. The chain joins TRBV6-5 to TRBJ2-1; 7 nucleotides line up with TRBD2. Germline-derived CDR1 and CDR2 are MNHEY and SVGAGI. This CDR3 has 16 residues. The V gene end was trimmed by 6 bases and the J gene end by 5 bases; junction bases not matched to a gene: 13. The CDR3 here is CASRLAAWEANNEQFF. CDR3 DNA sequence: TGTGCCAGCAGGCTAGCGGCATGGGAGGCTAACAATGAGCAGTTCTTC.

This clonotype was seen only a few times. In DNA form, the CDR3 reads TGTGCCAGCAGCCGACCTTCAGTCTACATGAACACTGAAGCTTTCTTT. It codes for CASSRPSVYMNTEAFF. The chain combines TRBV6-1 with TRBJ1-1; no clear D gene. Germline V gene lookup returns CDR1 MNHNS and CDR2 SASEGT. CDR3 size: 16 residues. V lost 6 bases and J 0 bases, leaving 17 bases between the germline ends.